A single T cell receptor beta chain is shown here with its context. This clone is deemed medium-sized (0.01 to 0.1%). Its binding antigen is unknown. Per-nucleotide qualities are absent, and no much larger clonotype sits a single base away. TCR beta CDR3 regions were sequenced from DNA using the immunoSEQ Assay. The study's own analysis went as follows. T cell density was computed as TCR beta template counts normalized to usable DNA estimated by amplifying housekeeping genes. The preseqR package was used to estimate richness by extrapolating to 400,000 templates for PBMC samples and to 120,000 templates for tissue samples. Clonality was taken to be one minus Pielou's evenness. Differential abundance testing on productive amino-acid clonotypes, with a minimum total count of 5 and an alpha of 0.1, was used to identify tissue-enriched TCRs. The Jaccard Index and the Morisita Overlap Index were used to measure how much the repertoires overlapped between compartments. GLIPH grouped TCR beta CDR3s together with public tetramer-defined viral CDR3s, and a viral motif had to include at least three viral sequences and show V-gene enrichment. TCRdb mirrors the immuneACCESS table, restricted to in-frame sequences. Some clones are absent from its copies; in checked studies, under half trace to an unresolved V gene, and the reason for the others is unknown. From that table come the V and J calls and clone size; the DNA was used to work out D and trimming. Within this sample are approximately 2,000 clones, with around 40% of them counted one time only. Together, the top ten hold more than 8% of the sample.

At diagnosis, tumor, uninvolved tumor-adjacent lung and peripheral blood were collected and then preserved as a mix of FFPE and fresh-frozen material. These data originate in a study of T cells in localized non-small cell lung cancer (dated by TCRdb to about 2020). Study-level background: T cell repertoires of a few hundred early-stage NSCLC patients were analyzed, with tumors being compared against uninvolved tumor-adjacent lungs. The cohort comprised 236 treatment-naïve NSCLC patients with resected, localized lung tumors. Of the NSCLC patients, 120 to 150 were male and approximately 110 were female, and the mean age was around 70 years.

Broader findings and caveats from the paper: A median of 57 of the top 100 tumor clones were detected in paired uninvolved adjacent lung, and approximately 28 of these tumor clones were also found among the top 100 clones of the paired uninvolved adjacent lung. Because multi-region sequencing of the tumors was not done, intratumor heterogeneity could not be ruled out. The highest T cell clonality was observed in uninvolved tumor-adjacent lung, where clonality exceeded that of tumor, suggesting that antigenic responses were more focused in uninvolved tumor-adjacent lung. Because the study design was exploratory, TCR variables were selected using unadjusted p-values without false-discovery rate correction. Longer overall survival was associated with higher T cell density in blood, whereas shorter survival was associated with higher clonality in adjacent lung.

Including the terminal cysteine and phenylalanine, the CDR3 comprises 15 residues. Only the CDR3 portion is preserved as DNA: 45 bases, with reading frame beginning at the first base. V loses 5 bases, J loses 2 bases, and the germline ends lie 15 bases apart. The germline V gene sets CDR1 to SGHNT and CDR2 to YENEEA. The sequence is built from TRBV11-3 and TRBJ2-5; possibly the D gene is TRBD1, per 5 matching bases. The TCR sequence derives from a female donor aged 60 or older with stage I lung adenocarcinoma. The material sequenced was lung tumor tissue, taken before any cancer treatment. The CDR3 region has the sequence CASSPNQGKQETQYF. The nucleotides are TGTGCCAGCAGCCCCAATCAGGGTAAACAAGAGACCCAGTACTTC.